The sequence of this TCR beta chain was determined in a study of control samples from healthy donors and cancer patients. Clones were read by immunoSEQ multiplex PCR, and TCRdb kept only the in-frame ones, dropping some. The sample lists approximately 59,000 clones, around 87% occurring once. The CDR3 has 19 residues. Germline CDR1 and CDR2: LNHNV and YYDKDF (reference sequence). V was cut by 3 bases and J by 7 bases, with 27 bases left in between. Sequenced material: PBMCs. The source is an older woman with lung cancer. The J gene is TRBJ1-4, the V gene TRBV15; D perhaps matches TRBD1 (6 bases). The CDR3 DNA reads TGTGCCACCAGCAGTTTGTTCAGTCGTGGGAGTCCCAGGGGTGAAAAACTGTTTTTT. Its translation: CATSSLFSRGSPRGEKLFF.